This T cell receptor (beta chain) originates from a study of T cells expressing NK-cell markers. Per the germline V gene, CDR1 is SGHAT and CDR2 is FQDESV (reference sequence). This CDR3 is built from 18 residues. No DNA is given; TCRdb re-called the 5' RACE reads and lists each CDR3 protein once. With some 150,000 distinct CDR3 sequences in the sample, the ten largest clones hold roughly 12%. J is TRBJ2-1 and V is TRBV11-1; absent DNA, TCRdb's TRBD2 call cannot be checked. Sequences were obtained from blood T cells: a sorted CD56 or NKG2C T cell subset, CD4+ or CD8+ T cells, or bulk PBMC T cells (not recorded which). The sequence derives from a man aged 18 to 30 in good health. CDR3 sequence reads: CASSSTHRGLAGGSEQFF. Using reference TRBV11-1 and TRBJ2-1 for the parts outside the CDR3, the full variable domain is EAEVAQSPRYKITEKSQAVAFWCDPISGHATLYWYRQILGQGPELLVQFQDESVVDDSQLPKDRFSAERLKGVDSTLKIQPAELGDSAMYLCASSSTHRGLAGGSEQFFGPGTRLTVL.